The entry that follows covers one T cell receptor beta chain sequence. Profiled with immunoSEQ multiplex PCR; TCRdb holds only in-frame clones, not every one. The data contain 250,000 to 400,000 clones, more than 90% of them singletons. These data are taken from a study of blood T cell repertoires in COVID-19. The CDR3 has 14 residues. The germline V gene encodes CDR1 MNHEY and CDR2 SVGAGI. Trimming pared 10 bases from V and 3 bases from J, leaving 18 bases between. The chain uses TRBV6-5 and TRBJ2-5, with D tentatively TRBD2 (6 bases). The sample taken for sequencing was PBMCs or T cells enriched from blood (not recorded which). This TCR came from a man aged 55 to 69 who had recovered from COVID-19. The CDR3 reads CATGRVTGEETQYF. The CDR3 region has the DNA TGTGCCACCGGCCGGGTGACGGGGGAAGAGACCCAGTACTTC.